Presented here are 10 T cell receptor beta chains from one specimen sequenced in a study of cytomegalovirus exposure and HLA in healthy donors. The PCR used 60 Vbeta and 13 Jbeta primers. Assay: immunoSEQ multiplex PCR; the TCRdb copy retains only in-frame clones and omits some. Among around 210,000 clones listed, 70% to 90% were seen once. Source material: PBMCs. Receptors originate from a girl aged 2-10 years in good health and CMV-seronegative.

The rearrangement uses TRBV18 and TRBJ1-4; D may be TRBD1 (5 bases). The CDR3 is made up of 12 amino acids. V gave up 5 bases and J gave up 5 bases, with 6 bases separating them. Germline values: CDR1 KGHSH, CDR2 LQKENI. CDR3 loop: CASSRGNEKLFF. CDR3 in DNA: TGTGCCAGCTCAAGGGGAAATGAAAAACTGTTTTTT. The full variable domain, completed using reference TRBV18 and TRBJ1-4, is NAGVMQNPRHLVRRRGQEARLRCSPMKGHSHVYWYRQLPEEGLKFMVYLQKENIIDESGMPKERFSAEFPKEGPSILRIQQVVRGDSAAYFCASSRGNEKLFFGSGTQLSVL.

V is TRBV9 and J is TRBJ2-5; 7 bases fit TRBD2. Germline CDR1 reads SGDLS; CDR2 reads YYNGEE. The CDR3 loop spans 17 amino acids. V shed 0 bases and J 3 bases; nucleotides not matched to a gene: 11. This chain's CDR3 is CASSVGRLAGAKETQYF. CDR3 DNA sequence: TGTGCCAGCAGCGTAGGTCGGCTTGCGGGAGCCAAAGAGACCCAGTACTTC.

The chain is built from TRBV5-1 and TRBJ2-3; TRBD2 aligns across 16 bases. The CDR3 contains 14 residues. Per germline, CDR1 SGHRS and CDR2 YFSETQ. V lost 7 bases to trimming and J lost 5 bases; unmatched junction nucleotides: 1. CDR3 amino acids: CASGTSGGGDTQYF. The DNA of the CDR3 is TGCGCCAGCGGGACTAGCGGGGGGGGAGATACGCAGTATTTT.

The chain joins TRBV5-4 to TRBJ2-7; no definite D call. The CDR3 has 13 residues. V lost 4 bases and J lost 6, with 14 bases in between. CDR1 and CDR2 from the germline V gene are SGHNT and YYREEE (reference sequence). The CDR3 nucleotides read TGTGCCAGCAGCCCCTCCCTAGAAGGCGAGCAGTACTTC. It translates to CASSPSLEGEQYF.

This chain links TRBV30 with TRBJ2-3; 15 nucleotides line up with TRBD2. The V and J ends lost 8 bases and 3 bases, in that order; junction bases with no gene match: 3. The CDR3 has 14 residues. Germline CDR1 GTSNPN, CDR2 SVGIG (reference sequence). The CDR3 sequence: CAQGLAGGTDTQYF. CDR3 coding DNA: TGTGCCCAGGGACTAGCGGGGGGAACAGATACGCAGTATTTT.

This clone was recorded only once. V usage is TRBV19 and J usage is TRBJ2-3, with 12 bases that match TRBD2. Per the germline V gene, CDR1 is LNHDA and CDR2 is SQIVND (reference sequence). J gave up 5 bases and V 5 bases, and 2 bases lay outside the gene matches. The CDR3 spans 14 residues. For the CDR3, the DNA is TGTGCCAGTAGTTTGACTAGCGGGGGAGATACGCAGTATTTT. It translates to CASSLTSGGDTQYF.

The genes are TRBV21-1 and TRBJ2-1; TRBD2, the D gene given by the table, was not confirmed from the DNA. TRBV21-1 corresponds to a pseudogene. The CDR3 covers 14 residues. CDR3 in DNA: TGTGCCAGCAGCGATGGACGGGGGGGCAATGAGCAGTTCTTC. Translation gives CASSDGRGGNEQFF.

The gene calls are TRBV27 and TRBJ2-7, with TRBD2 matching over 12 bases. CDR1 is MNHEY and CDR2 is SMNVEV in the germline V gene (reference sequence). The CDR3 totals 15 residues. Trimming removed 7 bases from V and 1 base from J; junction bases left unmatched: 5. The CDR3 nucleotides read TGTGCCAGCATGCAACTAGCGGGAGGTTCCTACGAGCAGTACTTC. Residues: CASMQLAGGSYEQYF.

This sequence joins TRBV5-4 and TRBJ2-5; TRBD1 might be the D (6 bases). CDR1 is SGHNT and CDR2 is YYREEE in the germline V gene (reference sequence). V was cut by 0 bases and J by 2 bases, with 11 bases left in between. The CDR3 totals 15 residues. The CDR3 sequence is CASSLENRVQETQYF. The CDR3 region has the DNA TGTGCCAGCAGCTTGGAAAACAGGGTTCAAGAGACCCAGTACTTC.

J is TRBJ2-3 and V is TRBV10-3; 8 bases are a match to TRBD2. The J segment lost 3 bases and the V segment lost 5 bases, leaving 4 bases of the junction unmatched. The CDR3 is 14 residues long. CDR1 and CDR2 (germline): ENHRY, SYGVKD. CDR3 sequence (DNA): TGTGCCATCAGTACGGGGGGGCCGACAGATACGCAGTATTTT. This sequence encodes CAISTGGPTDTQYF.